This T cell receptor beta chain was retrieved from a study of long-term antiretroviral therapy in people with HIV. At the level of the study: The oldest samples precede the 2015 immediate-ART recommendation by about a decade. Points from the study as a whole: Sampling of blood ran from about 2003 to 2017, and older ART regimens were possibly in use.

As regards this clone: Its antigen is undetermined.

The CDR3 is 14 residues long. Germline V gives CDR1 LNHDA, CDR2 SQIVND (reference sequence). V lost 5 bases, J lost 11 bases, and 12 bases stayed unmatched. Survey level was the resolution at which the v3.0 immunoSEQ assay ran. Sequencing was intended to reach about 35,000-55,000 T-cell genomes per sample. Repertoires were generated with immunoSEQ multiplex PCR, while TCRdb's copy carries only in-frame clones and drops some. Of some 27,000 clones in the sample, over 90% are singletons; the top ten hold 5.5% to 7%. The samples comprised 1-10 million cryopreserved PBMC ahead of DNA extraction. The sequence derives from a woman aged 40 to 50 with HIV. The chain is built from TRBV19 and TRBJ1-1, with TRBD1 identical over 9 bases. The specimen comprised unsorted PBMCs, sampled roughly 6.5 years after starting antiretroviral therapy. The CDR3 region is CASSFLGQGRSAFF. CDR3 sequence (DNA): TGTGCCAGTAGTTTTCTAGGACAGGGGAGGAGCGCTTTCTTT.